This T cell receptor beta chain is drawn from a study of metastatic and nonmetastatic thyroid tumors. Study-wide background: Repertoire comparison spanned blood and tumor or nodule tissue of malignant and benign thyroid patients. General observations from the study: Relative to benign nodules, malignant thyroid tumors were reportedly characterized by significantly elevated TCR beta diversity in blood and tumor.

In the study's own analysis: In papillary thyroid cancer, a distant-metastasis classifier was built using CDR3 differences across clinicopathological groups. TCRdb reanalyzed the PCR reads with MiXCR. TCRdb assigned the V and J calls; the authors' analysis was not used. The sample yields fewer than 13,000 clones, roughly 28% seen once. From germline, CDR1 is SGDLS and CDR2 YYNGEE. Germline trimming cut 4 bases from V and 7 bases from J; bases unmatched to any gene: 9. CDR3 length: 15 amino acids. No patient had received any treatment before thyroid surgery. This clone ranks as medium-sized. Its target is not known.

J is TRBJ2-2 and V is TRBV9, with 8 bases fitting TRBD1. The sequence derives from a female donor with papillary thyroid cancer or a benign thyroid nodule (not recorded which). Some clones in this sample may be carry-over from other donors' samples. The material sequenced was tumor tissue. The CDR3 DNA reads as TGTGCCAGCAGCCCCAGCCAGGGGGCGATCGGGGAGCTGTTTTTT. This gives the protein CASSPSQGAIGELFF.